One T cell receptor beta chain is described in this entry. With 7 bases clipped from V and 7 bases from J, the junction kept 14 bases outside the gene matches. There are 15 residues in the CDR3. Germline CDR1 and CDR2: MNHNS and SASEGT. Prior autoimmune disease or systemic immunosuppression barred patients. The data were obtained in a study of OX40 agonist ivuxolimab in advanced cancers. Repertoires were generated with immunoSEQ multiplex PCR, while TCRdb's copy carries only in-frame clones and drops some. The sample shows several thousand clones, around 75% of them seen only once. This chain uses TRBV6-1 with TRBJ1-1; TRBD1 agrees at 8 bases. This material consisted of CD4+ or CD8+ T cells sorted from blood, taken in a trial of the OX40 agonist ivuxolimab. This clonotype was sampled from an adult with an advanced solid tumor such as melanoma, head and neck, liver or kidney cancer. In nucleotides, the CDR3 is TGTGCCAGCACCCAGGGCAGGGGGCAGGGGATTGAAGCTTTCTTT. Encoded protein: CASTQGRGQGIEAFF.